A single sample gave rise to the 12 T cell receptor beta chains below, sequenced in a study of T cells expressing NK-cell markers. TCRdb processed the 5' RACE reads again and assigns one entry to each CDR3 protein, with no DNA. The table for this sample gives about 260,000 distinct CDR3 sequences. The sequenced sample consisted of blood T cells: a sorted CD56 or NKG2C T cell subset, CD4+ or CD8+ T cells, or bulk PBMC T cells (not recorded which). Every receptor here comes from a young man in good health.

This rearrangement joins TRBV30 to TRBJ2-1; TCRdb names TRBD1, which stays unverified in the absence of DNA. The germline V gene has CDR1 GTSNPN and CDR2 SVGIG (reference sequence). There are 13 residues in the CDR3. Here the CDR3 reads CALSRDQNNEQFF.

The J gene is TRBJ2-1, the V gene TRBV5-1; TCRdb's D call, TRBD2, is unchecked because there is no DNA. The CDR3 runs to 16 residues. From germline, CDR1 is SGHRS and CDR2 YFSETQ. Here the CDR3 reads CASSLALTSGSYEQFF.

This chain joins TRBV5-1 and TRBJ1-5; TCRdb designates TRBD1, a call that cannot be tested without DNA. This CDR3 spans 14 amino acids. Germline V gene lookup returns CDR1 SGHRS and CDR2 YFSETQ. This CDR3 is CASSPQGRNQPQHF.

V usage is TRBV20-1 and J usage is TRBJ2-1; TCRdb's D call, TRBD2, is unchecked because there is no DNA. Germline V gives CDR1 DFQATT, CDR2 SNEGSKA (reference sequence). The CDR3 is 13 residues long. The chain's CDR3 is CSARLAANNEQFF.

The CDR3 here is CAWSQDSYEQYF. This rearrangement joins TRBV30 to TRBJ2-7. The CDR3 sequence is 12 residues long. Looked up from germline, CDR1 is GTSNPN and CDR2 is SVGIG (reference sequence).

J is TRBJ2-3 and V is TRBV24-1; checking the TCRdb D call of TRBD2 is not possible without DNA. Germline values: CDR1 KGHDR, CDR2 SFDVKD. This CDR3 comprises 17 residues. CDR3: CATSDVFSGGPGDTQYF.

The chain recombines TRBV20-1 with TRBJ1-1. Germline V gene data show CDR1 as DFQATT and CDR2 as SNEGSKA (reference sequence). The CDR3 has 11 residues. The CDR3 loop reads CSAILIAINFF.

CDR3 region: CASSFPGQGADEQYF. The chain combines TRBV5-6 with TRBJ2-7; TCRdb's D call, TRBD1, is unchecked because there is no DNA. Germline CDR1 reads SGHDT; CDR2 reads YYEEEE. This CDR3 is built from 15 residues.

V gene TRBV29-1 combines with J gene TRBJ2-5. Germline V gene data show CDR1 as SQVTM and CDR2 as ANQGSEA. The length of the CDR3 is 13 residues. The CDR3 spells CSVASIHTETQYF.

The rearrangement joins TRBV29-1 to TRBJ2-1; the TCRdb call, TRBD2, lacks DNA for checking. The germline V gene encodes CDR1 SQVTM and CDR2 ANQGSEA. This CDR3 is built from 19 residues. The CDR3 loop is CSVEDRWTSGRLSYNEQFF.

V usage is TRBV20-1 and J usage is TRBJ2-3; no DNA is available, so the TRBD2 call from TCRdb remains unchecked. This CDR3 comprises 16 residues. CDR1 and CDR2 from the germline V gene are DFQATT and SNEGSKA (reference sequence). The CDR3 region is CSALQLAGGPKDTQYF.

J is TRBJ2-7 and V is TRBV7-6; as DNA is missing, the TRBD2 call by TCRdb cannot be tested. Germline V gene data show CDR1 as SGHVS and CDR2 as FNYEAQ. The CDR3 extends over 15 amino acids. The CDR3 sequence: CASSLGTAPSYEQYF.